The TCR beta chain described here comes from a study of T cell repertoires in cytomegalovirus infection (dated by TCRdb to about 2019). A note on the overall study: Peptide stimulations targeted recently identified HLA-C-restricted CMV epitopes, whose presentation resists viral immunomodulation, together with well-studied HLA-B-restricted epitopes. Because public TCR beta signatures pointed to carriage of CMV infection together with the matching HLA type, the HLA type of each donor mattered for the analysis. Study-level results and caveats: In the ex vivo response, HLA-C-restricted CMV-specific TCR beta clonotypes were dominant, and in two of eight donors the single most frequent clonotype came from this HLA-C-restricted group. In both this cohort and an independent roughly 400-donor cohort, the cumulative frequency of public TCR beta family members distinguished carriers of CMV infection plus the relevant HLA type.

Taken from cysteine to phenylalanine, the CDR3 has 11 residues. The kept DNA is CDR3 alone, 33 bases in frame from the first base. CDR1 and CDR2, looked up from the germline V gene (reference sequence), are LNHDA and SQIVND. V was cut back by 10 bases and J by 4 bases, leaving a gap of 10 bases between them. The treatment or condition label corresponds to: in vitro stimulation with specific CMV peptide epitopes to enrich CMV-specific T cells. Sequencing was carried out with an Illumina HiSeq 1500. The public reads were quality trimmed at Q25 with fastp and then assembled into clones with MiXCR by TCRdb, keeping productive beta chains. Rows merge per CDR3 protein into single entries with the most common DNA and genes. The sample table lists hundreds of thousands of distinct CDR3 sequences, around a third of them with a count of one. Roughly 20% of the sample rests with the top ten. With regard to this clonotype: Its antigen remains unidentified. Base qualities are missing; no much larger clone stands one base away.

The origin of this receptor is a human donor in good health (CMV status not recorded). Some clones in this sample may be carry-over from other donors' samples. Rearrangement joined TRBV19 to TRBJ1-2; the D gene is unclear. The input for sequencing was cultured PBMCs, taken from culture after CMV antigen stimulation. In nucleotides, the sequence is TGTGCCACCCCCCCCTTCTATGGCTACACCTTC. The resulting protein is CATPPFYGYTF.